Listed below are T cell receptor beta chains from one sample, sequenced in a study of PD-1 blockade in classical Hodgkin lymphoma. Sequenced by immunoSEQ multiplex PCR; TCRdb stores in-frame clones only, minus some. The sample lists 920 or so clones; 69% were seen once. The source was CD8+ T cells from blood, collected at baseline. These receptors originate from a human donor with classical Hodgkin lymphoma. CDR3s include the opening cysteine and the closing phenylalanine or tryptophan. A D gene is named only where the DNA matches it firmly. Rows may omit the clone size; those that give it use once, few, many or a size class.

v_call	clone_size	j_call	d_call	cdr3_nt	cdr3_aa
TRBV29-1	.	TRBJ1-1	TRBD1	TGCAGCGTTCCGACAGGGATCGCTGAAGCTTTCTTT	CSVPTGIAEAFF
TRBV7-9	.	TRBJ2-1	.	TGTGCCAGCACCCCGGAGGGGGGGAGGGGCGCCTACAATGAGCAGTTCTTC	CASTPEGGRGAYNEQFF
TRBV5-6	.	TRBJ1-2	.	TGTGCCAGCAGCTTGGAAAGTAACGGCTACTATGGCTACACCTTC	CASSLESNGYYGYTF
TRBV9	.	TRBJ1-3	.	TGTGCCAGCAGCGTAGAAGTAGGGGCCGGAAACACCATATATTTT	CASSVEVGAGNTIYF
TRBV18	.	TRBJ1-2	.	TGTGCCAGCTCCCACCGACGGGGCCCCAAGGGCTACACCTTC	CASSHRRGPKGYTF
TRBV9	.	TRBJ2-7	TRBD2	TGTGCCAGCAGCTCGGAGTCTAGCGGGAGCTACGAGCAGTACTTC	CASSSESSGSYEQYF
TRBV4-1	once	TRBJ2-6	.	TGCGCCAGCAGCTCGACTAAACCACAAAGTCGGGCCAACGTCCTGACTTTC	CASSSTKPQSRANVLTF
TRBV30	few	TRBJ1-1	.	TGTGCCTGGAGTGGCGGGACCACTGAAGCTTTCTTT	CAWSGGTTEAFF
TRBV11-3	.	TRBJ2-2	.	TGTGCCAGCAGCGGCACTGAAAACACCGGGGAGCTGTTTTTT	CASSGTENTGELFF
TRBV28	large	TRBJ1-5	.	TGTGCCAGCAGCCGGGGGTTCGGCAATCAGCCCCAGCATTTT	CASSRGFGNQPQHF
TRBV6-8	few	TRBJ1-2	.	TGTGCCAGCAGTGACACAGCAGGGAACTATGGCTACACCTTC	CASSDTAGNYGYTF
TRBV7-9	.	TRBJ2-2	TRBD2	TGTGCCAGCAACACTCTGGGACGTAGCGGGAGACCCGGGGAGCTGTTTTTT	CASNTLGRSGRPGELFF
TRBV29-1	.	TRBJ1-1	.	TGCAGCGTTATAGACATCGACACTGAAGCTTTCTTT	CSVIDIDTEAFF
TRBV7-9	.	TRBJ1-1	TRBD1	TGTGCCAGCAGCTTAACAGGGGGGCACACTGAAGCTTTCTTT	CASSLTGGHTEAFF
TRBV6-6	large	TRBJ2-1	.	TGTGCCAGCAGTACTTACAATGAGCAGTTCTTC	CASSTYNEQFF
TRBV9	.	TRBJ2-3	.	TGTGCCAGCAGCGTAGGTGGCGGAGATACGCAGTATTTT	CASSVGGGDTQYF
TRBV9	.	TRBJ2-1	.	TGTGCCAGCAGCCTAAGTAAAGGGTACCACAATGAGCAGTTCTTC	CASSLSKGYHNEQFF
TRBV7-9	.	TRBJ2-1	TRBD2	TGTGCCAGCAGCCCTGGGACTAGCGGAAACAATGAGCAGTTCTTC	CASSPGTSGNNEQFF
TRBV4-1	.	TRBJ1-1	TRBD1	TGCGCCAGCAGCCAGACTGGGACAGGGGACACTGAAGCTTTCTTT	CASSQTGTGDTEAFF
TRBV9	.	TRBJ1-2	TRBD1	TGTGCCAGCAGCGAGAGCCGGGACAGGGGGCGGTATGGCTACACCTTC	CASSESRDRGRYGYTF
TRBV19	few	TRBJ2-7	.	TGTGCCAGTAGTATCGAGACAGACCTCGCCTACGAGCAGTACTTC	CASSIETDLAYEQYF
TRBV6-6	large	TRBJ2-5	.	TGTGCCAGCAGTTCCGCGGGGTGGGAGTACTTC	CASSSAGWEYF
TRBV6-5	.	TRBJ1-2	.	TGTGCCAGCAGTTACTCCATGACAGTGAGAGGCTACACCTTC	CASSYSMTVRGYTF
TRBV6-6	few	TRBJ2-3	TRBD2	TGTGCCAGCAGTACCCCACTAGCGGGAAGCACAGATACGCAGTATTTT	CASSTPLAGSTDTQYF
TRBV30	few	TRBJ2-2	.	TGTGCCTGGTCCCTTGAGGGGGACACCGGGGAGCTGTTTTTT	CAWSLEGDTGELFF
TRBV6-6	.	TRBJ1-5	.	TGTGCCAGCAGACCAGACACCTCCCCCCATCAGCCCCAGCATTTT	CASRPDTSPHQPQHF
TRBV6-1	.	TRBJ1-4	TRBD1	TGTGCCAGCAGTGAAAGAGGGGGCCGTGAAAAACTGTTTTTT	CASSERGGREKLFF
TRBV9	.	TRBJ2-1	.	TGTGCCAGCAGCGTTGGGGGGCAAAATGAGCAGTTCTTC	CASSVGGQNEQFF
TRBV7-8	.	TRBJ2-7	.	TGTGCCAGCAGCCCCGGGGACGACAGCGAGCAGTACTTC	CASSPGDDSEQYF
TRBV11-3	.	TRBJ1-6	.	TGTGCCAGCAGCTTAGATCCCCCCTCACCCCTCCACTTT	CASSLDPPSPLHF
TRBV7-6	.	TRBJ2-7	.	TGTGCCAGCAGCTTAGGCTCAGGGGCCGGGTACGAGCAGTACTTC	CASSLGSGAGYEQYF
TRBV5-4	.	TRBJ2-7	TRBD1	TGTGCCAGCAGCTTCTCGGGACAGGTAAAACACTACGAGCAGTACTTC	CASSFSGQVKHYEQYF
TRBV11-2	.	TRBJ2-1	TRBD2	TGTGCCAGCAGCTTATCGCCCGGGACTAGCACCTACAATGAGCAGTTCTTC	CASSLSPGTSTYNEQFF
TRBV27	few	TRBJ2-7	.	TGTGCCAGCAGTTTAAGTCGGGGATCCTACGAGCAGTACTTC	CASSLSRGSYEQYF
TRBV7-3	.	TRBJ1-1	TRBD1	TGTGCCAGCAGCGGGACAGTAATCACTGAAGCTTTCTTT	CASSGTVITEAFF
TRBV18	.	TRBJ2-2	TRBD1	TGTGCCAGCTCACCAACCGCCGGGACAGGGTTCACCGGGGAGCTGTTTTTT	CASSPTAGTGFTGELFF
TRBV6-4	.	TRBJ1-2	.	TGTGCCAGCAGTCCAGACGGTGGCAACTATGGCTACACCTTC	CASSPDGGNYGYTF
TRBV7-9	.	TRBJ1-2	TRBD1	TGTGCCAGCAGCTCAGAATGGACAGGGAAAGGCGACTATGGCTACACCTTC	CASSSEWTGKGDYGYTF
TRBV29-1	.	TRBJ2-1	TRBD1	TGCAGCGTTGAAGGGACAGGGGTTATCAATGAGCAGTTCTTC	CSVEGTGVINEQFF
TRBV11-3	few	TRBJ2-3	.	TGTGCCAGCAGCCCGGGGCAGCTGGAGAGGGCAGATACGCAGTATTTT	CASSPGQLERADTQYF
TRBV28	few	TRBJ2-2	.	TGTGCCAGCGCACTCGCGGCCGGTGGACCCGGGGAGCTGTTTTTT	CASALAAGGPGELFF
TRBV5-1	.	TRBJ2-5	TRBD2	TGCGCCAGCAGCTTGTTAGCTAGCGGGAGTAGGAAGGTAGGAGAGACCCAGTACTTC	CASSLLASGSRKVGETQYF
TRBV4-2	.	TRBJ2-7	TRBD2	TGTGCCAGCAGCCAAGAGGCGGGGGGTACCTACGAGCAGTACTTC	CASSQEAGGTYEQYF
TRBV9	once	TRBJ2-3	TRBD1	TGTGCCAGCAGCTCGGGACAGGGGGGAATGGATACGCAGTATTTT	CASSSGQGGMDTQYF
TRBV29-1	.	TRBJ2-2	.	TGCAGCGTTGATAAGGCGGGGTCGGGCACCGGGGAGCTGTTTTTT	CSVDKAGSGTGELFF
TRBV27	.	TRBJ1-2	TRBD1	TGTGCCAGCAGTTCGCGTCAGGGGGCGCGCGACTATGGCTACACCTTC	CASSSRQGARDYGYTF
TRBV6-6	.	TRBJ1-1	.	TGTGCCAGCCGGACACCCAGCGAAGCTTTCTTT	CASRTPSEAFF
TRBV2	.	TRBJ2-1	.	TGTGCCAGCAGTGAAGTTCAGGGGCAGGTCAATGAGCAGTTCTTC	CASSEVQGQVNEQFF
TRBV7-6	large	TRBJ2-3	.	TGTGCCAGCAGCTTAGCGCCCGGGAGAAGCAACACGCAGTATTTT	CASSLAPGRSNTQYF
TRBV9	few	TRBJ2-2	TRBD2	TGTGCCAGCAGCCCCCTGGGTAGCGGGGGAGTCGGGGAGCTGTTTTTT	CASSPLGSGGVGELFF
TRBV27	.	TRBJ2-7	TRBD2	TGTGCCAGCAGTTGGAGCGGGATTCTGGACGAGCAGTACTTC	CASSWSGILDEQYF
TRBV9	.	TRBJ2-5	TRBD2	TGTGCCAGCAGCGTGGGCGGGGGGGACACCCAGTACTTC	CASSVGGGDTQYF
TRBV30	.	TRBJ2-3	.	TGTGCCCTGGAGTCGGTGGGCGGAATTACAGATACGCAGTATTTT	CALESVGGITDTQYF
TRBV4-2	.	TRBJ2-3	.	TGTGCCAGCAGCCAAGGGACTACCCGACGGGCAGATACGCAGTATTTT	CASSQGTTRRADTQYF
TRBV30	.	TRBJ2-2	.	TGTGCCTGGAGCGCCGACACGATCGGCGGCGGGGAGCTGTTTTTT	CAWSADTIGGGELFF
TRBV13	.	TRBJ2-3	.	TGTGCCAGCAGCCCGGGACCCGAGGTTCTTACGCAGTATTTT	CASSPGPEVLTQYF